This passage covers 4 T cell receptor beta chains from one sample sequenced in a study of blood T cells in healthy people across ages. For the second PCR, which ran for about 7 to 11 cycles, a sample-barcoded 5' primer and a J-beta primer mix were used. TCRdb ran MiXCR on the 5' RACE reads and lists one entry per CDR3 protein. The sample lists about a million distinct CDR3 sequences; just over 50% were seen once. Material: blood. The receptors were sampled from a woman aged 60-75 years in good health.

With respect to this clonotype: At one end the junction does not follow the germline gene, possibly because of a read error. CDR3 nucleotides: TGTGCCAGTAGCGTAGGACAGTCCCAAGAGACCCAGTACTTC. Encoded protein: CASSVGQSQETQYF. The chain carries TRBV9 and TRBJ2-4, with D perhaps TRBD1 (6 bases). The DNA end is a closer match to TRBJ2-5, so the J assignment may be wrong. The CDR3 length is 14 residues. Germline CDR1 is SGDLS and CDR2 is YYNGEE.

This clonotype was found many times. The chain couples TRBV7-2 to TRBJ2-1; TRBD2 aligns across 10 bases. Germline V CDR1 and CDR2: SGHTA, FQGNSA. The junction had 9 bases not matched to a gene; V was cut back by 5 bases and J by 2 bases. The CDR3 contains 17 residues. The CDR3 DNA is TGTGCCAGCAGCATCCAAGCGGGAGGGCCCCCCTACAATGAGCAGTTCTTC. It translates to CASSIQAGGPPYNEQFF.

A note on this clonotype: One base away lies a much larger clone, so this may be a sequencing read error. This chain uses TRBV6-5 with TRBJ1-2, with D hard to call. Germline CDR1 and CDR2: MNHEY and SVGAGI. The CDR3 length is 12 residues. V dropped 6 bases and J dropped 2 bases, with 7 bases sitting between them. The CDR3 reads CASREKNYGYTF. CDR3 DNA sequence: TGTGCCAGCAGGGAAAAAAACTATGGCTACACCTTC.

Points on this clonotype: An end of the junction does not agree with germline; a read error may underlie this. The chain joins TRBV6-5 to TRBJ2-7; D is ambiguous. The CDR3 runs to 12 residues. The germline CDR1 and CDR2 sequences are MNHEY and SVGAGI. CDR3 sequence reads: CTSSRGRYEQYF. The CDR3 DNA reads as TGTACCAGCAGCCGAGGACGCTACGAGCAGTACTTC.